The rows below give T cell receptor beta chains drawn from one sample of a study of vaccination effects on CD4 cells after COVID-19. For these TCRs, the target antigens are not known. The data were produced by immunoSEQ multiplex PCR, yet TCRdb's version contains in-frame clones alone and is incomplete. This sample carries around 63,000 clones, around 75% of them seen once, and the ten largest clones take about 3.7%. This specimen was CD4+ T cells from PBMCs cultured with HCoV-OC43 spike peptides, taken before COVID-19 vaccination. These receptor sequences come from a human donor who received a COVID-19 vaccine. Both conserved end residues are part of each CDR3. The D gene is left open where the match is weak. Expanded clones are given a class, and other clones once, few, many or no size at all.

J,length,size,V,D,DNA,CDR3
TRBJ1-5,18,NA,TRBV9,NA,TGTGCCAGCAGCGTAGTCCAACGGTCAGGGAGATTGAATCAGCCCCAGCATTTT,CASSVVQRSGRLNQPQHF
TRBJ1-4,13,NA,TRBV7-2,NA,TGTGCCAGCAGCGGAGCGCTGGATGAAAAACTGTTTTTT,CASSGALDEKLFF
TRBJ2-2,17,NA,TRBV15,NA,TGTGCCACCAGCAGAGATGTGCAGCGAGGGTACACCGGGGAGCTGTTTTTT,CATSRDVQRGYTGELFF
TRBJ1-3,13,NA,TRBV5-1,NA,TGCGCCAGCAGCTTGGCAGGGCGAAACACCATATATTTT,CASSLAGRNTIYF
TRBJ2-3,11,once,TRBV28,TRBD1,TGTGCCAGCAGTTCCCAGGGGGCGCAGTATTTT,CASSSQGAQYF
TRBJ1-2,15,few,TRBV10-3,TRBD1,TGTGCCATCAGGGAAGGACAGGGGGCCGGAAATGGCTACACCTTC,CAIREGQGAGNGYTF
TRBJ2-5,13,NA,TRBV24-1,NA,TGTGCCACCAGTCGGACAGAACAAGAGACCCAGTACTTC,CATSRTEQETQYF
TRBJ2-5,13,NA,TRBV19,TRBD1,TGTGCCAGTAGTACGGGACAGGTGGGGACCCAGTACTTC,CASSTGQVGTQYF
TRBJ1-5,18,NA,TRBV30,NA,TGTGCCTGGAGTGTATCCCGGACAGATGGAGATAGCAATCAGCCCCAGCATTTT,CAWSVSRTDGDSNQPQHF
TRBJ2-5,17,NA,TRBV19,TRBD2,TGTGCCAGTAGCCCCGAGAGCCTAGCGGGGGGGCGAAAGACCCAGTACTTC,CASSPESLAGGRKTQYF
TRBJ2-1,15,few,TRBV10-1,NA,TGCGCCATCATGACCCACACGGAGGGGTACAATGAGCAGTTCTTC,CAIMTHTEGYNEQFF
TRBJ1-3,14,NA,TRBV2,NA,TGTGCCAGCAGTGAAAGGGACTTAGGAAACACCATATATTTT,CASSERDLGNTIYF
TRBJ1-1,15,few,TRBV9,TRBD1,TGTGCCAGCAGCCCATCTAGACAGGGAGGCACTGAAGCTTTCTTT,CASSPSRQGGTEAFF
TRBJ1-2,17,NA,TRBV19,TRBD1,TGTGCCAGTAGTCAATTCCGTCCGGGACAGCCTAACTATGGCTACACCTTC,CASSQFRPGQPNYGYTF
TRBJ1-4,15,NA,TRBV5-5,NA,TGTGCCAGCAGCGAAATGCCCTACCAAGACGGAAAACTGTTTTTT,CASSEMPYQDGKLFF
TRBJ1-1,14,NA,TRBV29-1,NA,TGCAGCGTTGAAGAGGAGTCAGGGCGCATAGAAGCTTTCTTT,CSVEEESGRIEAFF
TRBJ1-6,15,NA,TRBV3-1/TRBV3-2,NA,TGTGCCAGCAGCCTAGGACAGTCCTATAATTCACCCCTCCACTTT,CASSLGQSYNSPLHF
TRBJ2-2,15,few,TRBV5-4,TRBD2,TGTGCCAGCAGAGCGGGGGGGCGGGGCACCGGGGAGCTGTTTTTT,CASRAGGRGTGELFF
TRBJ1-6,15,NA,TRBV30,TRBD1,TGTGCCTGGAGGGAGGGGACAGGGACAAATTCACCCCTCCACTTT,CAWREGTGTNSPLHF
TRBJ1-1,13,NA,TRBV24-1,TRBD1,TGTGCCACCAGTGACTGGACAGGGGTTGAAGCTTTCTTT,CATSDWTGVEAFF
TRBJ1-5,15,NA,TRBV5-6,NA,TGTGCCAGCAGCTTGCGAGGGACGAGCAATCAGCCCCAGCATTTT,CASSLRGTSNQPQHF
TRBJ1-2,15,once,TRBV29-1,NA,TGCAGCGTTGACCCCAACCCTGGACACCTCTATGGCTACACCTTC,CSVDPNPGHLYGYTF
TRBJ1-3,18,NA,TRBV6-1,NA,TGTGCCAGCAGTGAACAACCAGGGGACCCTAGAGGTGGAAACACCATATATTTT,CASSEQPGDPRGGNTIYF
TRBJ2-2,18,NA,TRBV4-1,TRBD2,TGCGCCAGCAGCCAAGTATCCCGGGGGGGCCTTTGGACCGGGGAGCTGTTTTTT,CASSQVSRGGLWTGELFF
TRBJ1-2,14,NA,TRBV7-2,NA,TGTGCCAGCAGCCCAAGCCGGGTTTCATATGGCTACACCTTC,CASSPSRVSYGYTF
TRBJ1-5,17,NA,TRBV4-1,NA,TGCGCCAGCAGCCCGGGGATTGGGAGAGGTCGCGCCCAGCCCCAGCATTTT,CASSPGIGRGRAQPQHF
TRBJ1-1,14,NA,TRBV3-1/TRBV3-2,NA,TGTGCCAGCAGCCAATCTGTTGCGGCGGCTGAAGCTTTCTTT,CASSQSVAAAEAFF
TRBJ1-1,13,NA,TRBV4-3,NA,TGCGCCAGCAGCCAAGGTTTGGGGAGTCGAGCTTTCTTT,CASSQGLGSRAFF
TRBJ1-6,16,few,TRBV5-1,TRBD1,TGCGCCAGCAGCTTGGTGGGACAGGGAGGGAATTCACCCCTCCACTTT,CASSLVGQGGNSPLHF
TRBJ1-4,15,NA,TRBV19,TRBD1,TGTGCCAGTAGCCGACCGGACAGGGACAATGAAAAACTGTTTTTT,CASSRPDRDNEKLFF
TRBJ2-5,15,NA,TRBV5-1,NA,TGCGCCAGCAGCCCTTCCGAGGGAATGAGCGAGACCCAGTACTTC,CASSPSEGMSETQYF
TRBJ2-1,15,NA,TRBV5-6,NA,TGTGCCAGCAGCTTGCGTAGGAGCTCCTACAATGAGCAGTTCTTC,CASSLRRSSYNEQFF
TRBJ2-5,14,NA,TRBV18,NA,TGTGCCAGCTCACGCGGGACAGCCTCAGAGACCCAGTACTTC,CASSRGTASETQYF
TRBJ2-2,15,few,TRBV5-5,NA,TGTGCCAGCAGCTTTTCAACGGGGATCACCGGGGAGCTGTTTTTT,CASSFSTGITGELFF
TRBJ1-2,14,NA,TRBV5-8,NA,TGTGCCAGCAGCTTCCGGGCGCCGGACTATGGCTACACCTTC,CASSFRAPDYGYTF
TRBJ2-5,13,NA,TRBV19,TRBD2,TGTGCCAGTAGTCCAGGACTAGGCACAACCCAGTACTTC,CASSPGLGTTQYF
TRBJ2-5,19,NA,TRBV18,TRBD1,TGTGCCAGCTCACCTGACAGGGGCTCCGGAGTGGGGTTAAAAGAGACCCAGTACTTC,CASSPDRGSGVGLKETQYF
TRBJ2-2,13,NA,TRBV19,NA,TGTGCCAGTATCCTGGGGGGGCACGGGGAGCTGTTTTTT,CASILGGHGELFF
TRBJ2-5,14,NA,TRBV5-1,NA,TGCGCCAGCAGAAGGACCCTAGCAGCAGAGACCCAGTACTTC,CASRRTLAAETQYF
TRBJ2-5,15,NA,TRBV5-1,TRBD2,TGCGCCAGCAGCTTGGCACGGGGGGGCCGGGAGACCCAGTACTTC,CASSLARGGRETQYF
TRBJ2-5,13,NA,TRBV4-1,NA,TGCGCCAGCAGCCTCTCTTTGGTCGAGACCCAGTACTTC,CASSLSLVETQYF
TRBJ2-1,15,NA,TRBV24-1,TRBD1,TGTGCCACCAGTGATTCCGGACAGGGTCGCAATGAGCAGTTCTTC,CATSDSGQGRNEQFF
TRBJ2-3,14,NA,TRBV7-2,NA,TGTGCCAGCAGCTTATCTGGGGCCTCGAATACGCAGTATTTT,CASSLSGASNTQYF
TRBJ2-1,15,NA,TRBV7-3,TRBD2,TGTGCCAGCAGCGGATCTAGCGGGGGGAACAATGAGCAGTTCTTC,CASSGSSGGNNEQFF
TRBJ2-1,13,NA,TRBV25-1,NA,TGTGCCAGCAGGCGGGACTCATACAATGAGCAGTTCTTC,CASRRDSYNEQFF
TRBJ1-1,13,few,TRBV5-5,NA,TGTGCCAGCAGCTTGCATGCGGACACTGAAGCTTTCTTT,CASSLHADTEAFF
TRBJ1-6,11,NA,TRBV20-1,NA,TGCAGTGCTGTAGTAGGGGGGCCCCTCCACTTT,CSAVVGGPLHF
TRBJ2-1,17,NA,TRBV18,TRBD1,TGTGCCAGCTGCCGCCAAACAGGGGTAGGGGAACACAATGAGCAGTTCTTC,CASCRQTGVGEHNEQFF
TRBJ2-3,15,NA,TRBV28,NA,TGTGCCAGCAGAAATGTTGAAGCTAGCACAGATACGCAGTATTTT,CASRNVEASTDTQYF
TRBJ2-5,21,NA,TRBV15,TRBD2,TGTGCCACCAGCAGAGGGGCCCGGTCCCAGGGACTAGCGGGGTTCAAAGAGACCCAGTACTTC,CATSRGARSQGLAGFKETQYF
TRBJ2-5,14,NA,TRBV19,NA,TGTGCCAGTAGTAGACCAGACACCCAAGAGACCCAGTACTTC,CASSRPDTQETQYF
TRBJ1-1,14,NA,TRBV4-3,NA,TGCGCCAGCAGCCAAGAGTCTATAGGGACTGAAGCTTTCTTT,CASSQESIGTEAFF